This T cell receptor (beta chain) was sequenced for a study of spatial heterogeneity in lung cancer. The wider study: Fewer alpha-chain than beta-chain sequences were consistently detected. Every unique TCR and UMI combination, on average, appeared more than ten times in raw reads.

TCRdb analysed the 5' RACE reads with MiXCR anew, one entry per CDR3 protein. The sample includes over 5,500 distinct CDR3 sequences, approximately 16% of them seen just once. General study findings and limits: Expanded alpha and beta TCR counts within tumors tracked tumor mutation counts.

Time point of the sample: sample taken at primary tumor resection. The CDR3 length is 15 residues. Germline CDR1 and CDR2: DFQATT and SNEGSKA (reference sequence). Deletions cut 1 base from V and 3 bases from J, with 13 bases between. Within the sample, this clonotype is medium-sized (0.01 to 0.1%). Its antigen is unknown. This beta chain turned up in a library designed for alpha chains; as an off-target read, its abundance says little. Specimen: lung tumor tissue, collected at surgery. This sequence joins TRBV20-1 and TRBJ1-5, with D possibly TRBD1 on 6 matching bases. This receptor was identified in a male donor with early-stage non-small cell lung cancer. The DNA of the CDR3 is TGCAGTGCTAGAGCCACAGGGACCGACAATCAGCCCCAGCATTTT. Its protein is CSARATGTDNQPQHF.